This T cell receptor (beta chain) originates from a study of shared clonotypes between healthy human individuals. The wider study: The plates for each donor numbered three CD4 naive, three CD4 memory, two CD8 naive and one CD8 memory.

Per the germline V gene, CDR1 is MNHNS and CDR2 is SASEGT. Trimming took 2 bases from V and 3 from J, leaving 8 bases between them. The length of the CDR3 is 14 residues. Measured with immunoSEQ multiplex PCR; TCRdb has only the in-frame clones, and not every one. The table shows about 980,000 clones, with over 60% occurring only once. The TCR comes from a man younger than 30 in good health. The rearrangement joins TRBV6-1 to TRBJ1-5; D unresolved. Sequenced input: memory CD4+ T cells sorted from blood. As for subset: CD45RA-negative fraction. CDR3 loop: CASSEHTYNQPQHF. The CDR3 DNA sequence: TGTGCCAGCAGTGAACACACCTACAATCAGCCCCAGCATTTT.